This T cell receptor (beta chain) is from a study of tissue T cells after allogeneic stem cell transplantation. General observations from the study: Few T cell clones were shared across patients, but motif clusters showed tissue-specific shared signatures. Only a limited share of tissue TCRs appeared in blood or spleen.

Autopsy tissues spanned esophagus to rectum, liver, skin, and lymphoid organs including spleen. As regards this clone: Its antigen is undetermined.

V lost 3 bases to trimming and J lost 10 bases, with 7 bases between them. This CDR3 is 12 amino acids long. Some clones are missing from TCRdb's copy, which holds only in-frame ones; the method was immunoSEQ multiplex PCR. The sample yields 9,800 or so clones, 50% to 80% seen once. This sequence joins TRBV12-3 or TRBV12-4 and TRBJ1-6; the D is unclear. Source: tissue from the stomach, taken at autopsy. This TCR was sampled from a male donor aged 60 or older with lung cancer. CDR3 loop: CASSFRSSPLHF. The CDR3 DNA is TGTGCCAGCAGTTTCAGGAGCTCACCCCTCCACTTT.